This is a list of T cell receptor beta chains from one sample in a study of T cell repertoires in cytomegalovirus infection. TCRdb analysed the reads with MiXCR anew, one entry per CDR3 protein. Seen here are about 740,000 distinct CDR3 sequences, approximately 34% observed once, and the top ten hold around 2.6%. Sequenced input: PBMCs. These receptors originate from a human donor in good health (CMV status not recorded). Some clones in this sample may be carry-over from other donors' samples. Both conserved end residues are part of each CDR3. D genes are given only for firm matches. Clone size appears in some rows only: once, few, many, or a class for an expanded clone.

j_call d_call clone_size v_call cdr3_nt cdr3_aa
TRBJ2-1 NA few TRBV20-1 TGCAGTGCCCAGAGTGATTACAATGAGCAGTTCTTC CSAQSDYNEQFF
TRBJ2-6 TRBD1 NA TRBV30 TGTGCCTGGTACGGGCCCGGTCCCGCGACAGGGCTTTCCTCTGGGGCCAACGTCCTGACTTTC CAWYGPGPATGLSSGANVLTF
TRBJ1-5 NA NA TRBV27 TGTGCCAGCAGTTTACATGGTTGGGTGAATCAGCCCCAGCATTTT CASSLHGWVNQPQHF
TRBJ2-1 NA NA TRBV7-8 TGTGCCAGCAGCTTAGCGCCCCCCCCTTCCCAGCAGTTCTTC CASSLAPPPSQQFF
TRBJ1-5 NA many TRBV7-8 TGTGCCAGCAGCTTAGAATGGCAGGGGTATAGCAATCAGCCCCAGCATTTT CASSLEWQGYSNQPQHF
TRBJ1-5 TRBD1 NA TRBV28 TGTGCCAGCAGTTTAAGGGGGGGGGGACAGGGGTGGTATCAGCCCCAGCATTTT CASSLRGGGQGWYQPQHF
TRBJ2-3 TRBD1 few TRBV28 TGTGCCAGCACCCTAGGACAGGGAGTCACAGATACGCAGTATTTT CASTLGQGVTDTQYF
TRBJ1-5 TRBD1 few TRBV24-1 TGTGCCACCAGTGGGAAAACAGGGGGCCAGCATTTT CATSGKTGGQHF
TRBJ1-1 TRBD1 few TRBV12-3/TRBV12-4 TGTGCCAGCAGTCCCCGGGACAGGGGGTCTGAAGCTTTCTTT CASSPRDRGSEAFF
TRBJ2-7 TRBD2 NA TRBV20-1 TGCAGTGCTAGAGCCGGGACCGGGGGGGCCTACGAGCAGTACTTC CSARAGTGGAYEQYF
TRBJ1-2 NA NA TRBV7-2 TGTGCCAGCAGCTTAGGATTGGGGGGCGGGGGTAACTATGGCTACACCTTC CASSLGLGGGGNYGYTF
TRBJ2-7 NA NA TRBV28 TGTGCCAGCAGTTTGCTTGGTTGGGGGGATCTGTCCTACGAGCAGTACTTC CASSLLGWGDLSYEQYF
TRBJ2-7 NA NA TRBV9 TGTGCCAGCAGCGCCGAGTCCCCCGACAGGTATAATTTCTACGAGCAGTACTTC CASSAESPDRYNFYEQYF
TRBJ1-4 NA NA TRBV7-9 TGTGCCAGCAGCTTAGTGGAAAACGGTAATGAAAAACTGTTTTTT CASSLVENGNEKLFF
TRBJ2-5 NA few TRBV7-9 TGTGCCAGCAGCTTAGAGGGGGGACTGCAAGAGACCCAGTACTTC CASSLEGGLQETQYF
TRBJ2-5 TRBD2 few TRBV5-1 TGCGCCAGCAGCCAACTTACTAGCGGGAGAGAACAAGAGACCCAGTACTTC CASSQLTSGREQETQYF
TRBJ1-5 NA many TRBV7-2 TGTGCCAGCAGCTTTGGGACCGGTCCCCAGCATTTT CASSFGTGPQHF
TRBJ2-5 NA once TRBV28 TGTGCCAGCAGCTGGGGGGGCCTCAAAGAGACCCAGTACTTC CASSWGGLKETQYF
TRBJ1-4 NA few TRBV20-1 TGCAGTGCTGGTAGAGGTGGGGAAAAACTGTTTTTT CSAGRGGEKLFF
TRBJ2-7 NA NA TRBV6-6 TGTGCCAGCAACAAGGGGCGCGAGCAGTACTTC CASNKGREQYF
TRBJ1-2 NA few TRBV7-9 TGTGCCAGCAGCTTGCCGTTGGGGGGCGGCTACACCTTC CASSLPLGGGYTF
TRBJ2-1 NA few TRBV2 TGTGCCAGCACCCCACCCTTGGAGGGTTACAATGAGCAGTTCTTC CASTPPLEGYNEQFF
TRBJ1-1 TRBD1 NA TRBV12-3/TRBV12-4 TGTGCCAGCATTATAACAGGGGCCACTGAAGCTTTCTTT CASIITGATEAFF
TRBJ2-7 NA few TRBV19 TGTGCCAGTAGACCAAATCCGGACAGTTACTACGAGCAGTACTTC CASRPNPDSYYEQYF
TRBJ1-1 NA NA TRBV11-2 TGTGCCAGCAGCTTAACTCGCGCTGAAGCTTTCTTT CASSLTRAEAFF
TRBJ1-4 NA once TRBV19 TGTGCTACGGACAGCAAGAATGAAAAACTGTTTTTT CATDSKNEKLFF
TRBJ2-1 TRBD2 NA TRBV5-1 TGCGCCAGCAGCGGACTAGCGGGAAAGTACAATGAGCAGTTCTTC CASSGLAGKYNEQFF
TRBJ1-2 NA NA TRBV12-3/TRBV12-4 TGTGCCAGCAGTTGGCGGGCAGGGGATGGCTACAACTTC CASSWRAGDGYNF
TRBJ1-5 NA once TRBV2 TGTGCCAGCAGTGTCTCCGGGGTTGGCAATCAGCCCCAGCATTTT CASSVSGVGNQPQHF